Described below is a single T cell receptor (beta chain) sequence and its context. Its specific antigen is unknown. Within one base of it there is no much larger clone, and no base qualities were kept. The data stem from a study of CD8+CD57+ T cells in acquired aplastic anemia listed by TCRdb under 2018. For the study in its entirety: A mean of about 3 ug of DNA, ranging from roughly 0.2 to 27.4 ug, was extracted from sorted CD4+ and CD8+ cells. Healthy donor samples averaged about 9.8 million reads for CD4+ and 11.0 million for CD8+ cells.

The CDR3 contains 14 residues, cysteine and phenylalanine counted. The sequence is cut down to CDR3 DNA, 42 bases in frame from base 1. Trimming takes 4 bases from V and 2 bases from J, and the germline ends sit 13 bases apart. Sequences SGHRS (CDR1) and YFSETQ (CDR2) are obtained from the germline V gene. Genomic DNA was used as template for profiling of TCR beta VDJ combinations and CDR3 sequences. TCR repertoire sequencing was run on an Illumina HiSeq 2000. Processing in the source paper ran as follows. Repertoire assessment relied on Simpson's diversity index, CDR3 size and DJ length profiles, and TRBV/TRBJ rearrangement plots. Whichever DNA sequence was most abundant in the deep sequencing data was defined as the immunodominant clone. CDR3 amino acid sequences were screened for sharing across subjects and compared with published repertoires and the VDJdb database. TCRdb's own reprocessing of the public reads used fastp at Q25 and MiXCR and kept productive beta chains. CDR3 protein duplicates are merged, each entry listing the most common genes and DNA. The V and J calls, along with clone size, are taken from TCRdb and not from the paper's own processing. Counted in this sample were 400,000 to 450,000 distinct CDR3 sequences; about two thirds of them appeared once. Approximately 3.8% of the sample is in the top ten clones.

The study deep-sequenced TCR repertoires of sorted CD4+ and CD8+ blood T cells from severe aplastic anemia patients and healthy subjects. Ficoll-Paque density gradient centrifugation was used to isolate peripheral blood mononuclear cells. Before DNA extraction, CD4+ and CD8+ T cells were sorted with FACS or magnetic beads. Results and caveats for the whole study, not just this receptor: No significant difference in CD8+ Simpson's diversity was found between patients and healthy controls (P=0.060). Roughly 31 CD8+ CDR3 sequences were shared between patients and controls but appeared highly expressed in patients and within their immunodominant clones.

In this chain, TRBV5-1 is recombined with TRBJ2-7; the D gene is perhaps TRBD1 or TRBD2, as each covers 5 bases. The sequence was collected from a human donor in good health, serving as a control. The sequenced sample consisted of sorted CD4+, CD8+, or CD8+CD57+ T cells (not recorded which) from PBMCs. The CDR3 in this case is CASSPNRGAYEQYF. Read as DNA, the sequence is TGCGCCAGCAGCCCTAACCGGGGCGCCTACGAGCAGTACTTC.